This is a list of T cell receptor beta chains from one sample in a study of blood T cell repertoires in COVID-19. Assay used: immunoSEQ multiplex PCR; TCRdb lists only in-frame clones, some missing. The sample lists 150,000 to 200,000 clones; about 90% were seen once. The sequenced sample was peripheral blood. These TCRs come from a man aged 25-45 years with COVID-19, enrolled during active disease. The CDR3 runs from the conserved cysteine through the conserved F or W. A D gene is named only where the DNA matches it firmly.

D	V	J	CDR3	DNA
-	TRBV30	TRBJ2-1	CAWSTPPGGGWVEQFF	TGTGCCTGGAGTACTCCCCCGGGCGGGGGCTGGGTTGAGCAGTTCTTC
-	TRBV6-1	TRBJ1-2	CASSEGQAIYGYTF	TGTGCCAGCAGTGAAGGACAGGCTATCTATGGCTACACCTTC
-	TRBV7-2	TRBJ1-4	CASSPRRGEKLFF	TGTGCCAGCAGTCCTCGTAGGGGTGAAAAACTGTTTTTT
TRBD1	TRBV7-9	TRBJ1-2	CASSPTGYGYTF	TGTGCCAGCAGCCCGACAGGGTATGGCTACACCTTC
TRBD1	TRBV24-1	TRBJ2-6	CATSDRKLDRAGANVLTF	TGTGCCACCAGTGACCGGAAATTGGACAGGGCTGGGGCCAACGTCCTGACTTTC
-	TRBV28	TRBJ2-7	CASSSVPGHEQSF	TGTGCCAGCAGCTCCGTCCCGGGACACGAGCAATCCTTC
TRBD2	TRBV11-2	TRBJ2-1	CASSSLAGVGNEQFF	TGTGCCAGCAGCTCCTTAGCGGGAGTCGGCAATGAGCAGTTCTTC
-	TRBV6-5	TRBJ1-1	CASTSPRGTNTEAFF	TGTGCCAGCACCTCACCGCGGGGGACGAACACTGAAGCTTTCTTT
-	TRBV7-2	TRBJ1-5	CASSYMVGNQPQHF	TGTGCCAGCAGCTACATGGTTGGCAATCAGCCCCAGCATTTT
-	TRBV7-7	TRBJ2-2	CASSRGQNTGELFF	TGTGCCAGCAGCCGGGGACAAAACACCGGGGAGCTGTTTTTT